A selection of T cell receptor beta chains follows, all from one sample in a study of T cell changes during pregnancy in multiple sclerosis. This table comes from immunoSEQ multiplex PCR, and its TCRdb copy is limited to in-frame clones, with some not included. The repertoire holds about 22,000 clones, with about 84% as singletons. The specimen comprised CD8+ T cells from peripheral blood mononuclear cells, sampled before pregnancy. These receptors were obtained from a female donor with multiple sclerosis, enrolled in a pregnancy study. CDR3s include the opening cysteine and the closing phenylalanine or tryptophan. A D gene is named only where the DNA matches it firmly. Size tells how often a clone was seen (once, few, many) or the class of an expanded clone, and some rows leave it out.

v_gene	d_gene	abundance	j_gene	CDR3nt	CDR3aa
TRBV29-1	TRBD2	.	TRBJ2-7	TGCAGCGTTGAAGGCCGGGAGGACTACGAGCAGTACTTC	CSVEGREDYEQYF
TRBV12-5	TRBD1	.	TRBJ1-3	TGTGCTACTCGACAGGGGTCCGTCTCTGGAAACACCATATATTTT	CATRQGSVSGNTIYF
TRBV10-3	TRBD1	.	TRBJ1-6	TGTGCCATCAGTGTTAGGGACAGAAATTCACCCCTCCACTTT	CAISVRDRNSPLHF
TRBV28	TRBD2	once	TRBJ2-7	TGTGCCAGCAGTTTAGAGACCGGGACTAGCGGATCCTACGAGCAGTACTTC	CASSLETGTSGSYEQYF
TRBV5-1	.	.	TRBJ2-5	TGCGCCAGCATGATCAGGGGTTTTTACGGAGAGACCCAGTACTTC	CASMIRGFYGETQYF
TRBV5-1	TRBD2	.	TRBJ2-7	TGCGCCAGCAGCTTGGGGCGTAGCGGGAGCTCCTACGAGCAGTACTTC	CASSLGRSGSSYEQYF
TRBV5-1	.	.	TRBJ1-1	TGCGCCAGCAGCTTGGCGGGAGGGAACACTGAAGCTTTCTTT	CASSLAGGNTEAFF
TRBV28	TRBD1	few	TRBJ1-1	TGTGCCAGCAGTTCGGACAGGCGGAACACTGAAGCTTTCTTT	CASSSDRRNTEAFF
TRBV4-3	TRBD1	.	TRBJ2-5	TGCGCCAGCAGCCAAGATCCCCCCGGGACAGGGGGAGAGACCCAGTACTTC	CASSQDPPGTGGETQYF
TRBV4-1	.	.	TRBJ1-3	TGCGCCAGCAGCTCGAGCTCTGGAAACACCATATATTTT	CASSSSSGNTIYF
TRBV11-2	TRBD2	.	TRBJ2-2	TGTGCCAGCAGCAATTGGACGGATGGGGAGCGGGACTCGACCGGGGAGCTGTTTTTT	CASSNWTDGERDSTGELFF
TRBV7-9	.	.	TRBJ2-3	TGTGCCAGCAGCGCGCATCCCGGTACGCAGTATTTT	CASSAHPGTQYF
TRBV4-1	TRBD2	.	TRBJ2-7	TGCGCCAGCAGCCATACGACTAGCGGCACCTACGAGCAGTACTTC	CASSHTTSGTYEQYF
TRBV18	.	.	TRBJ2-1	TGTGCCAGCTCACCAGACAGTGGTCCATACAATGAGCAGTTCTTC	CASSPDSGPYNEQFF
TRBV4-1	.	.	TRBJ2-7	TGCGCCAGCAGCCAAGCTCTCAGGGCACACGAGCAGTACTTC	CASSQALRAHEQYF
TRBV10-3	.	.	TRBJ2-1	TGTGCCATCAAATTTCGGAGCTTCGTCGCGGAGCAGTTCTTC	CAIKFRSFVAEQFF
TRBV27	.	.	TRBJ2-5	TGTGCCGCGGGATCCACTCAGATGGAGACCCAGTACTTC	CAAGSTQMETQYF
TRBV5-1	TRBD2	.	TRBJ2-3	TGCGCCAGCAGCCCGAGGACTAGCGGGAGGTGGCCGGGCACAGATACGCAGTATTTT	CASSPRTSGRWPGTDTQYF
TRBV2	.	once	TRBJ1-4	TGTGCCAGCAGTGACTCGGGGGTTCGGGATGAAAAACTGTTTTTT	CASSDSGVRDEKLFF
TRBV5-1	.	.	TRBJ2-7	TGCGCCAGCGGCGGCGGGTACTCGCCAGGCGACGAGCAGTACTTC	CASGGGYSPGDEQYF
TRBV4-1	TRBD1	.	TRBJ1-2	TGCGCCAGCAGCCACTGGGACAGGGGGCTGTACTATGGCTACACCTTC	CASSHWDRGLYYGYTF
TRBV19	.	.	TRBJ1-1	TGTGCCAGTAGTATAGAAACGACAGGATTTGAAGCTTTCTTT	CASSIETTGFEAFF
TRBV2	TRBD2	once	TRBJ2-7	TGTGCCAGCAGTCTTAGCGGGAGATCCGACGAGCAGTACTTC	CASSLSGRSDEQYF